What follows are 14 T cell receptor beta chains derived from one specimen sequenced in a study of T cell responses to AZD1222 COVID-19 vaccine. Only in-frame clones appear in the TCRdb table, and some are missing; sequencing was by immunoSEQ multiplex PCR. The data contain some 110,000 clones, roughly 88% of them singletons. Sequences were derived from peripheral blood, sampled on day 0 of MenACWY control vaccination. These receptors were obtained from an adult in good health.

The V call is TRBV20-1, the J call TRBJ2-5; D is unclear. This CDR3 spans 17 amino acids. V lost 3 bases and J lost 5, with 25 bases in between. Per germline, CDR1 DFQATT and CDR2 SNEGSKA (reference sequence). This CDR3 reads CSASKLRRRGAAETQYF. The CDR3 DNA is TGCAGTGCTAGTAAACTTAGACGGCGCGGCGCGGCGGAGACCCAGTACTTC.

The rearrangement joins TRBV19 to TRBJ2-7; 11 nucleotides agree with TRBD2. This CDR3 is built from 14 residues. The germline CDR1 and CDR2 sequences are LNHDA and SQIVND (reference sequence). The ends lost 8 bases at V and 3 bases at J; junction bases unmatched: 6. The CDR3 DNA sequence: TGTGCCAGTTCGTATGGACTAGCGGGCTACGAGCAGTACTTC. Translated: CASSYGLAGYEQYF.

The CDR3 nucleotides read TGTGCCAGTAGGAGGGACAGGCGTAGCAATCAGCCCCAGCATTTT. Its protein product is CASRRDRRSNQPQHF. This chain uses TRBV19 with TRBJ1-5; 8 positions agree with TRBD1. The CDR3 contains 15 residues. J was trimmed by 0 bases and V by 6 bases; bases with no gene match: 4. Germline lookup yields CDR1 LNHDA and CDR2 SQIVND (reference sequence).

In this sample, this clone turned up a few times. The chain couples TRBV9 to TRBJ2-2; D may be TRBD1 or TRBD2 (5 bases each). The V end lost 4 bases, the J end lost 7 bases, and 14 bases lay between the germline ends. Germline assignment: CDR1 SGDLS and CDR2 YYNGEE. The CDR3 sequence is 14 residues long. The DNA of the CDR3 is TGTGCCAGCAGCCCACCAGGGAGTATCGGGGAGCTGTTTTTT. Its translation is CASSPPGSIGELFF. Variable domain in full (rest from reference TRBV9 and TRBJ2-2): DSGVTQTPKHLITATGQRVTLRCSPRSGDLSVYWYQQSLDQGLQFLIQYYNGEERAKGNILERFSAQQFPDLHSELNLSSLELGDSALYFCASSPPGSIGELFFGEGSRLTVL.

This chain uses TRBV7-2 with TRBJ1-3, with TRBD1 matching 8 bases. Trimming cost V 1 base and J 4 bases; bases outside gene matches: 0. Germline-derived CDR1 and CDR2 are SGHTA and FQGNSA. The CDR3 contains 14 residues. CDR3 sequence (DNA): TGTGCCAGCAGCTTAGGGACAGGGGGAAACACCATATATTTT. It translates to CASSLGTGGNTIYF.

This chain joins TRBV2 and TRBJ2-5; D gene ambiguous. Trimming took off 3 bases at V and 0 bases at J, with 8 bases between the two ends. The CDR3 loop spans 14 amino acids. Germline V gives CDR1 SNHLY, CDR2 FYNNEI. The CDR3, as DNA: TGTGCCAGCAGTGACGGTCGGGACCAAGAGACCCAGTACTTC. It encodes CASSDGRDQETQYF.

V is TRBV5-5 and J is TRBJ2-7; D call uncertain. With 3 bases removed from V and 9 bases from J, the gap between germline ends came to 10 bases. The CDR3 runs 11 residues. Looked up from germline, CDR1 is SGHKS and CDR2 is YYEKEE (reference sequence). The CDR3 loop is CASSSGGRQYF. Written as DNA, the CDR3 is TGTGCCAGCAGCTCTGGTGGTCGGCAGTACTTC.

The chain carries TRBV19 and TRBJ1-1; a weak D match, TRBD1 (6 bases). Germline CDR1 LNHDA, CDR2 SQIVND (reference sequence). CDR3 length: 14 residues. V lost 2 bases and J lost 6, with 13 bases in between. CDR3 residues: CASSISHRDPEAFF. The CDR3 coding sequence is TGTGCCAGTAGTATATCTCACAGGGATCCTGAAGCTTTCTTT.

This clone was recorded only once. This chain connects TRBV19 to TRBJ1-4, with 7 bases fitting TRBD1. The length of the CDR3 is 14 residues. V lost 8 bases to trimming and J lost 4 bases; unmatched junction nucleotides: 7. The germline V gene encodes CDR1 LNHDA and CDR2 SQIVND (reference sequence). The CDR3 is CASRHRGGNEKLFF. The DNA for the CDR3 is TGTGCCAGTCGACACAGGGGCGGTAATGAAAAACTGTTTTTT.

The V and J genes are TRBV6-1 and TRBJ1-1; D possibly corresponds to TRBD1 (6 bases). Between the trimmed V and J ends, which lost 3 bases and 8 bases, there was a span of 10 bases. Per the germline V gene, CDR1 is MNHNS and CDR2 is SASEGT. This CDR3 is built from 12 residues. CDR3 DNA sequence: TGTGCCAGCAGTGACCCTGACAGGGAAGCTTTCTTT. Its translation: CASSDPDREAFF.

The rearrangement uses TRBV7-2 and TRBJ2-7, with D unresolved. Germline lookup yields CDR1 SGHTA and CDR2 FQGNSA. V dropped 4 bases and J dropped 0 bases, with 16 bases sitting between them. The CDR3 is 16 residues long. CDR3 region: CASSSGPPGRSYEQYF. The CDR3 nucleotides are TGTGCCAGCAGCTCCGGGCCGCCGGGCCGCTCCTACGAGCAGTACTTC.

The V and J genes are TRBV2 and TRBJ2-1, with D perhaps matching TRBD2 (5 bases). V lost 7 bases and J lost 4, with 14 bases in between. The CDR3 consists of 14 residues. Germline V CDR1 and CDR2: SNHLY, FYNNEI. CDR3 nucleotide sequence: TGTGCCAGCACCGGGGTCGGCTCTTACAATGAGCAGTTCTTC. Protein sequence: CASTGVGSYNEQFF.

The chain is built from TRBV7-4 and TRBJ1-5; no firm D call. V shed 5 bases and J shed 2 bases, with 13 bases lying between them. CDR3 size: 15 residues. CDR1 is SGHVT and CDR2 is SQSDAQ in the germline V gene. The CDR3 is CASSGSTERNQPQHF. The CDR3 nucleotides read TGTGCCAGCAGCGGGTCTACAGAGCGCAATCAGCCCCAGCATTTT.

This clone was found once. The chain employs TRBV6-5 and TRBJ2-7; tentative D call: TRBD2 (6 bases). V dropped 10 bases and J dropped 2 bases, with 15 bases sitting between them. Germline lookup yields CDR1 MNHEY and CDR2 SVGAGI. This CDR3 comprises 13 residues. The CDR3 DNA sequence: TGTGCCACCCGCGGGGCTCCCCCCTACGAGCAGTACTTC. Amino acids: CATRGAPPYEQYF.